The rows below give T cell receptor beta chains drawn from one sample of a study of siplizumab effects on memory and regulatory T cells. Libraries were prepared by immunoSEQ multiplex PCR; TCRdb keeps only in-frame clonotypes and omits some of them. Of some 100,000 clones listed, about 91% were seen once; the top ten hold less than 0.85%. The sample was Tregs sorted from blood. The source is a human donor in good health. The CDR3 runs from the conserved cysteine through the conserved F or W. A D gene is named only where the DNA matches it firmly. Clone sizes are given selectively: once, few, many, or a class where the clone is expanded.

v_gene,abundance,d_gene,j_gene,CDR3nt,CDR3aa
TRBV19,.,.,TRBJ2-5,.,CASGPLVGRGSPHF
TRBV7-9,.,.,TRBJ2-5,TGTGCCAGCAGCGCGGGACACTCCGTGATTGTAGAGACCCAGTACTTC,CASSAGHSVIVETQYF
TRBV10-1,.,.,TRBJ2-3,TGCGCCAGCAGTGAGGTGGGACTTACTAGCACAGATACGCAGTATTTT,CASSEVGLTSTDTQYF
TRBV6-6,few,TRBD1,TRBJ2-1,TGTGCCAGCAGTTACCACAGGGACAGCAATGAGCAGTTCTTC,CASSYHRDSNEQFF
TRBV5-1,.,.,TRBJ2-3,TGCGCCAGCAGCCCGCCTAGAGGTACCACAGATACGCAGTATTTT,CASSPPRGTTDTQYF
TRBV14,.,TRBD1,TRBJ2-7,TGTGCCAGCAGCCAATCGCGAGGGGGCTTTCAGTACTTC,CASSQSRGGFQYF
TRBV7-6,.,TRBD2,TRBJ2-1,TGTGCCAGCAGCTTAGGACTTACTAGCGGCTCCTACAATGAGCAGTTCTTC,CASSLGLTSGSYNEQFF
TRBV19,.,TRBD2,TRBJ2-7,TGTGCCAGTAGTCCCAGGACTAGCGCTATCTCCTACGAGCAGTACTTC,CASSPRTSAISYEQYF
TRBV5-1,.,TRBD2,TRBJ2-7,TGCGCCAGCAGCTCGGGACTAGCGGGGCCGTACGAGCAGTACTTC,CASSSGLAGPYEQYF
TRBV15,.,.,TRBJ1-5,TGTGCCACCAGCAGAGAGGAGAGCAATCAGCCCCAGCATTTT,CATSREESNQPQHF
TRBV28,.,.,TRBJ1-4,TGTGCCAGCAGTTTGTCAACAGGGTTTGGTGAAAAACTGTTTTTT,CASSLSTGFGEKLFF
TRBV28,.,TRBD2,TRBJ2-7,TGTGCCAGCACCAGTCTGCTAGCGGGGGGTTTCTTGGTCTACGAGCAGTACTTC,CASTSLLAGGFLVYEQYF
TRBV27,.,.,TRBJ1-1,TGTGCCAGCAGTTTGTTTTTAGGGACTGAAGCTTTCTTT,CASSLFLGTEAFF
TRBV2,.,.,TRBJ2-3,TGTGCCAGCGTCGAGGTAGATACGCAGTATTTT,CASVEVDTQYF
TRBV2,.,.,TRBJ2-7,TGTGCCAGCGTGAGAATTGCCTACGAGCAGTACTTC,CASVRIAYEQYF
TRBV28,.,.,TRBJ2-3,TGTGCCAGCAGTGACCCCACATTTGGGCGCCGGGTAATGACGCAGTATTTT,CASSDPTFGRRVMTQYF
TRBV28,.,.,TRBJ1-2,TGTGCCAGCAGCCCGGGCGGGGGGGCGACAAATGGCTACACCTTC,CASSPGGGATNGYTF
TRBV5-1,.,.,TRBJ2-1,TGCGCCAGCAGCTCGGAGAATGGACAGTTCCAGTTCTTC,CASSSENGQFQFF
TRBV5-1,.,TRBD2,TRBJ2-1,TGCGCCAGCAGCTTGGCCCGACTAGCGGGAGTTAATGAGCAGTTCTTC,CASSLARLAGVNEQFF
TRBV4-2,.,.,TRBJ2-6,TGTGCCAGCAGCCAAGTCCCTCTGACTGTTAACAGGGCTGGGGCCAACGTCCTGACTTTC,CASSQVPLTVNRAGANVLTF
TRBV28,.,.,TRBJ2-7,TGTGCCAGCAGCATCCCCGAGAGGGCCCCTCCCAGCTCCTACGAGCAGTACTTC,CASSIPERAPPSSYEQYF
TRBV11-3,.,.,TRBJ2-1,TGTGCCAGCAGCCGACTATCTTTTCCCAATGAGCAGTTCTTC,CASSRLSFPNEQFF
TRBV27,.,.,TRBJ2-2,TGTGCCACCCATAAAGGCAATTGGGCCGGGGAGCTGTTTTTT,CATHKGNWAGELFF